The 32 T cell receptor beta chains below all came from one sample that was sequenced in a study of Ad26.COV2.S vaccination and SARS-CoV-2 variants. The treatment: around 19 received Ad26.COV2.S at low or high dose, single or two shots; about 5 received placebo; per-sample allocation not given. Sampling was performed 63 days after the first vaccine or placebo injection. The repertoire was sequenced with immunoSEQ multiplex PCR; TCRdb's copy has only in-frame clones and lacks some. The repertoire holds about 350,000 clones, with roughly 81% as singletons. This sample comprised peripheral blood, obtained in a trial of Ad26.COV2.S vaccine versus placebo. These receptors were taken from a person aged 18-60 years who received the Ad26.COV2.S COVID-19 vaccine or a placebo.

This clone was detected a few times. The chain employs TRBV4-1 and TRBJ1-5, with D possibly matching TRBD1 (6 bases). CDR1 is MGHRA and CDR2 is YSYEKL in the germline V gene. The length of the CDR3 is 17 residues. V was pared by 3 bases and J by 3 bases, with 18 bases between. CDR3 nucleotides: TGCGCCAGCAGCCAGGTTACGGACAGCCGACACAATCAGCCCCAGCATTTT. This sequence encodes CASSQVTDSRHNQPQHF.

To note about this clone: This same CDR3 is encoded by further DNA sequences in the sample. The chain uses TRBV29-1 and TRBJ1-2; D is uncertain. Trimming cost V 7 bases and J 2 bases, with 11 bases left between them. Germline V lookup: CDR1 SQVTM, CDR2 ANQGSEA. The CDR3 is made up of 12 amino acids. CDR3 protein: CSALDANYGYTF. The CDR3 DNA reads TGCAGCGCCCTGGACGCAAACTATGGCTACACCTTC.

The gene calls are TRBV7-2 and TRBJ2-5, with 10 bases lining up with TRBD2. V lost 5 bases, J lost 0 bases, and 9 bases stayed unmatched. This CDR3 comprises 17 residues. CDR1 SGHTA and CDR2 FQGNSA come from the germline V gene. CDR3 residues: CASSPRLAGRYQETQYF. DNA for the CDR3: TGTGCCAGCAGCCCTCGACTAGCGGGCCGGTACCAAGAGACCCAGTACTTC.

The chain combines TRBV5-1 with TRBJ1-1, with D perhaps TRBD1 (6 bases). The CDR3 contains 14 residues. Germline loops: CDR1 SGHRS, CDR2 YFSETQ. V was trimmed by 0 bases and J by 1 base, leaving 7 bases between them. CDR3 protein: CASSLEQGNTEAFF. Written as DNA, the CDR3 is TGCGCCAGCAGCTTGGAACAGGGGAACACTGAAGCTTTCTTT. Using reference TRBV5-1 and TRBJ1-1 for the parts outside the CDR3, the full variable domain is KAGVTQTPRYLIKTRGQQVTLSCSPISGHRSVSWYQQTPGQGLQFLFEYFSETQRNKGNFPGRFSGRQFSNSRSEMNVSTLELGDSALYLCASSLEQGNTEAFFGQGTRLTVV.

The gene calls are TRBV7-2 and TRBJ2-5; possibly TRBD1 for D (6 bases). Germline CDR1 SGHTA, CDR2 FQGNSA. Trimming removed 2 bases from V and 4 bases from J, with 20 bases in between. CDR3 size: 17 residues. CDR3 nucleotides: TGTGCCAGCAGCTTATCGCCAACAGGGACGACAGGAGAGACCCAGTACTTC. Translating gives CASSLSPTGTTGETQYF.

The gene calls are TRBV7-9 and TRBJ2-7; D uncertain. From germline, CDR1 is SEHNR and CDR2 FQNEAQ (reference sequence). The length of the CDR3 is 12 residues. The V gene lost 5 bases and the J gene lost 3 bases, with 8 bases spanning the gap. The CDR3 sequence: CASSRDHYEQYF. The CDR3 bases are TGTGCCAGCAGCAGGGATCACTACGAGCAGTACTTC.

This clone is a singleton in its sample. In DNA form, the CDR3 reads TGTGCCAGCAGCTCCCACAGGGGTCTCAATGAGCAGTTCTTC. Protein sequence: CASSSHRGLNEQFF. This sequence joins TRBV7-8 and TRBJ2-1, with 7 positions matching TRBD1. Per germline, CDR1 SGHVS and CDR2 FQNEAQ. Trimming cost V 4 bases and J 6 bases; bases outside gene matches: 6. This CDR3 spans 14 amino acids.

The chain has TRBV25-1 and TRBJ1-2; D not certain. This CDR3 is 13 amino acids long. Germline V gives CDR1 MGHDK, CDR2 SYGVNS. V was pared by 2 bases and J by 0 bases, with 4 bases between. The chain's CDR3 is CASSEVANYGYTF. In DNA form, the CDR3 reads TGTGCCAGCAGTGAAGTGGCTAACTATGGCTACACCTTC.

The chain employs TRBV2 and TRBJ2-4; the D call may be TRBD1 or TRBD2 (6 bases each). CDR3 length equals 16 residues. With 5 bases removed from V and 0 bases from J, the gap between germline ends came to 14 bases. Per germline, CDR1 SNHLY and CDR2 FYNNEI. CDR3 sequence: CASSKQGGQAKNIQYF. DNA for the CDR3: TGTGCCAGCAGTAAGCAAGGGGGGCAAGCCAAAAACATTCAGTACTTC.

Here the CDR3 reads CASSLRQVMAQHF. The CDR3 nucleotides read TGTGCCAGCAGTTTGAGACAGGTCATGGCCCAGCATTTT. The chain employs TRBV12-3 or TRBV12-4 and TRBJ1-5, with a possible D match to TRBD1 (6 bases). The CDR3 totals 13 residues. Trimming took off 3 bases at V and 11 bases at J, with 14 bases between the two ends.

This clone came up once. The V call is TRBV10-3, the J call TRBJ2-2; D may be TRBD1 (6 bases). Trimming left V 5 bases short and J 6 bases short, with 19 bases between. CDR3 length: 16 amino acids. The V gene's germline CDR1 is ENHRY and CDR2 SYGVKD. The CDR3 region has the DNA TGTGCCATCAGTTCCTTTGACAGGTTGCAGGCCGGGGAGCTGTTTTTT. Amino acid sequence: CAISSFDRLQAGELFF.

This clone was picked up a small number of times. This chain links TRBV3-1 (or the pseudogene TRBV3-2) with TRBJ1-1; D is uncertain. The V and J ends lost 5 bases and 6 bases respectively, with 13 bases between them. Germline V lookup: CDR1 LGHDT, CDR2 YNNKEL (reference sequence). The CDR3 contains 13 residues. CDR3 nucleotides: TGTGCCAGCAGCATAACTCTCGAAGCTGAAGCTTTCTTT. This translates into CASSITLEAEAFF.

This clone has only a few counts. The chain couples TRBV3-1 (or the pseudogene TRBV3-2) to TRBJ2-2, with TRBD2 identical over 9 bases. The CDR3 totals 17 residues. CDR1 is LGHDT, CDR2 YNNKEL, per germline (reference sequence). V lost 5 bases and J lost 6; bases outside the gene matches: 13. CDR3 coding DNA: TGTGCCAGCAGCGGCTCCACCGGGACTAGCATTCCCGGGGAGCTGTTTTTT. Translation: CASSGSTGTSIPGELFF.

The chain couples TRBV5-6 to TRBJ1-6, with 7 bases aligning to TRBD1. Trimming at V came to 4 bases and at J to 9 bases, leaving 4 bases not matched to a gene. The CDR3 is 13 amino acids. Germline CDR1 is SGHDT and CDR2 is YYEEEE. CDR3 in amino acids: CASSGDSGSPLHF. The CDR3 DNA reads TGTGCCAGCAGCGGGGACAGCGGTTCACCCCTCCACTTT.

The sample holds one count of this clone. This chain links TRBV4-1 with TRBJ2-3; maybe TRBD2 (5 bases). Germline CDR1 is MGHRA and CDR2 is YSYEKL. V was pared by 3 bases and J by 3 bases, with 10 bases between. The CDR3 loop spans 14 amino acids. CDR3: CASSHGLTTDTQYF. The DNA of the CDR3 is TGCGCCAGCAGCCATGGACTGACTACAGATACGCAGTATTTT.

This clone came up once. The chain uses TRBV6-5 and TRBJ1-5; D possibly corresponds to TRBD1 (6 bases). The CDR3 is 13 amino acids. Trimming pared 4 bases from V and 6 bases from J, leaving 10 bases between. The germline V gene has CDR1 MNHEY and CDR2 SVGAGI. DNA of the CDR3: TGTGCCAGCAGTTCAGACAGGTCTCAGCCCCAGCATTTT. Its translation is CASSSDRSQPQHF.

The CDR3 spells CASSEIRGGIGANVLTF. The CDR3 bases are TGTGCCAGCAGTGAAATTCGAGGGGGCATTGGGGCCAACGTCCTGACTTTC. The chain links TRBV2 to TRBJ2-6, with 7 nucleotides matching TRBD1. There are 17 residues in the CDR3. The germline V gene encodes CDR1 SNHLY and CDR2 FYNNEI. V gave up 2 bases and J gave up 3 bases; unmatched junction bases: 7.

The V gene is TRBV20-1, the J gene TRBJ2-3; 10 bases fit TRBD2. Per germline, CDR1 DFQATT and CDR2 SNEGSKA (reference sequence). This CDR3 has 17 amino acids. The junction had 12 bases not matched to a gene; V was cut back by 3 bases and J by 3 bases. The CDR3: CSASSVTTGLATDTQYF. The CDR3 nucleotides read TGCAGTGCTAGTTCAGTAACAACGGGACTAGCGACAGATACGCAGTATTTT.

CDR3 protein: CASSVLGDSVEQYF. The CDR3 region has the DNA TGTGCCAGCAGCGTATTGGGGGACTCTGTCGAGCAGTACTTC. V gene TRBV9 combines with J gene TRBJ2-7; D possibly corresponds to TRBD2 (6 bases). Germline V gives CDR1 SGDLS, CDR2 YYNGEE. V was pared by 1 base and J by 6 bases, with 14 bases between. The CDR3 extends over 14 amino acids.

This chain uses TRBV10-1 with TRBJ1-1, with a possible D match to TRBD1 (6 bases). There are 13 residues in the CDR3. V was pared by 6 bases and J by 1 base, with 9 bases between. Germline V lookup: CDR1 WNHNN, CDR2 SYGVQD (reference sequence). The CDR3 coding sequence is TGCGCCAGCAGGGACAGTCCGAACACTGAAGCTTTCTTT. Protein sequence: CASRDSPNTEAFF.

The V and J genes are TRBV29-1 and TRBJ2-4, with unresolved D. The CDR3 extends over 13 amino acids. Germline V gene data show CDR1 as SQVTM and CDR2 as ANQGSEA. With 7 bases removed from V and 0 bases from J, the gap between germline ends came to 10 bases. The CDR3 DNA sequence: TGCAGCGGGGTGAGCTTAGCCAAAAACATTCAGTACTTC. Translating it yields CSGVSLAKNIQYF.

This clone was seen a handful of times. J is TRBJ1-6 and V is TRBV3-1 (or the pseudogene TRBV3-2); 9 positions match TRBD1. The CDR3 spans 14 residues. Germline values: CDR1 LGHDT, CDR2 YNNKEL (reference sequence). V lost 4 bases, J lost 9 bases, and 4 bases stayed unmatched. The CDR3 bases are TGTGCCAGCAGCCGGGACAGGGTTGTTTCACCCCTCCACTTT. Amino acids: CASSRDRVVSPLHF.

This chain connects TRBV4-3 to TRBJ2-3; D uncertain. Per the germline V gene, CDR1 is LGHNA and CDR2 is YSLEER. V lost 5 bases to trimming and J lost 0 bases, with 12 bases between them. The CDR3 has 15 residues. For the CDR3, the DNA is TGCGCCAGCAGCTATTTGCTAGGGAGCACAGATACGCAGTATTTT. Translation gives CASSYLLGSTDTQYF.

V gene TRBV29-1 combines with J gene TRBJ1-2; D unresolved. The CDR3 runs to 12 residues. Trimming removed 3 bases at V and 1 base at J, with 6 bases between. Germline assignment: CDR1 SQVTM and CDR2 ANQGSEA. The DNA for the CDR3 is TGCAGCGTTGACGGAGATAACTATGGCTACACCTTC. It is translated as CSVDGDNYGYTF.

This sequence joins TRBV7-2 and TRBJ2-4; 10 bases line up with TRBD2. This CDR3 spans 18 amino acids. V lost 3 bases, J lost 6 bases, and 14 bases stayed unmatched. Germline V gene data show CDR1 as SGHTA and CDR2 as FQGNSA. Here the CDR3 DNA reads TGTGCCAGCAGCTTGCGGGCTAGCGGGGGAGGAAGGGGAAACATTCAGTACTTC. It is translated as CASSLRASGGGRGNIQYF.

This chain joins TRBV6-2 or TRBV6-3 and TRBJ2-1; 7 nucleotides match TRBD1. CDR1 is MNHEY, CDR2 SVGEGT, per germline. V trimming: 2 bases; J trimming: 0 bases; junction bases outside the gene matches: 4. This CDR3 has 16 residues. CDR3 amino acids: CASSYLQGNSYNEQFF. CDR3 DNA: TGTGCCAGCAGTTACCTACAGGGGAACTCCTACAATGAGCAGTTCTTC.

Here the CDR3 DNA reads TGTGCCAGTAGTAGGACAGGGGGCTTGGGCACTGAAGCTTTCTTT. This sequence encodes CASSRTGGLGTEAFF. The chain uses TRBV19 and TRBJ1-1; TRBD1 agrees at 11 bases. The J segment lost 4 bases and the V segment lost 4 bases, leaving 5 bases of the junction unmatched. CDR1 LNHDA and CDR2 SQIVND come from the germline V gene (reference sequence). CDR3 length: 15 residues. The complete variable domain, with remaining parts taken from reference TRBV19 and TRBJ1-1, reads DGGITQSPKYLFRKEGQNVTLSCEQNLNHDAMYWYRQDPGQGLRLIYYSQIVNDFQKGDIAEGYSVSREKKESFPLTVTSAQKNPTAFYLCASSRTGGLGTEAFFGQGTRLTVV.

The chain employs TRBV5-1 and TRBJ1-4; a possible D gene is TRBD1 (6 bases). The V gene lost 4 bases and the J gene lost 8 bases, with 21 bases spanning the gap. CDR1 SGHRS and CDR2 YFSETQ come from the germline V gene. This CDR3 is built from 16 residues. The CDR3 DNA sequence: TGCGCCAGCAGCCCCTACTCGGCCAGGGGATCCGAAAAACTGTTTTTT. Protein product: CASSPYSARGSEKLFF.

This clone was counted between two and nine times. The DNA of the CDR3 is TGTGCCAGCAGCCAAGTGCCGTCGGGGACCTTCACAGATACGCAGTATTTT. This sequence encodes CASSQVPSGTFTDTQYF. The J gene is TRBJ2-3, the V gene TRBV4-2, with D perhaps matching TRBD1 or TRBD2 (5 bases each). Looked up from germline, CDR1 is LGHNA and CDR2 is YNFKEQ. The V and J ends lost 1 base and 2 bases respectively, with 16 bases between them. The CDR3 sequence is 17 residues long.

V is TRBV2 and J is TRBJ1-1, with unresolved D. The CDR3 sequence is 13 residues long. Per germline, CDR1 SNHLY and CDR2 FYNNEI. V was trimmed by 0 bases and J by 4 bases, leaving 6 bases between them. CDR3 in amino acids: CASSEAMSTEAFF. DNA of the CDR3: TGTGCCAGCAGTGAAGCCATGAGCACTGAAGCTTTCTTT. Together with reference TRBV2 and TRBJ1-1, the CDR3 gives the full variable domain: EPEVTQTPSHQVTQMGQEVILRCVPISNHLYFYWYRQILGQKVEFLVSFYNNEISEKSEIFDDQFSVERPDGSNFTLKIRSTKLEDSAMYFCASSEAMSTEAFFGQGTRLTVV.

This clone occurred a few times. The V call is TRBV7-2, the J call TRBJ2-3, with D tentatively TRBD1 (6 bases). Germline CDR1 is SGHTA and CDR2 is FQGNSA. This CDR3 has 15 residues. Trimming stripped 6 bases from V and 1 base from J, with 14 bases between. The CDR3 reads CASSEGTGRTDTQYF. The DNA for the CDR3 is TGTGCCAGCAGTGAAGGCACAGGGCGCACAGATACGCAGTATTTT.

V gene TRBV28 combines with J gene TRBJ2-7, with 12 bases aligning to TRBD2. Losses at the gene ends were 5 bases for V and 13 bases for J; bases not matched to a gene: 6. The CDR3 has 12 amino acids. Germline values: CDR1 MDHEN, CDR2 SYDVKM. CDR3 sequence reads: CASSMGLAGQYF. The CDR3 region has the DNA TGTGCCAGCAGTATGGGACTAGCGGGCCAATACTTC.